Here is one T cell receptor beta chain with its context. The data originate from a study of shared clonotypes between healthy human individuals. Study in general: The donors, a couple of women and a few men, were aged 18 to 49.

Caucasian adults residing in Nashville, Tennessee made up all the donors. The authors loaded 150 to 250 ng DNA, 25,000 to 30,000 T cell genomes, into sorted-subset replicate PCRs. Measured with immunoSEQ multiplex PCR; TCRdb has only the in-frame clones, and not every one. The data contain a few hundred thousand clones, 74% of them singletons. V shed 0 bases, J shed 6 bases, and the junction held 14 bases outside the gene matches. This CDR3 region has 19 residues. The V gene's germline CDR1 is SGHVS and CDR2 FQNEAQ. The sequence was collected from a young man in good health. The source material was memory CD4+ T cells sorted from blood. Stated subset: CD45RA-negative fraction. The chain has TRBV7-8 and TRBJ2-1; 10 bases agree with TRBD2. CDR3 amino acids: CASSLAVLPGLARSNEQFF. CDR3 coding DNA: TGTGCCAGCAGCTTAGCCGTACTCCCGGGACTAGCGAGATCCAATGAGCAGTTCTTC. The complete variable domain, with remaining parts taken from reference TRBV7-8 and TRBJ2-1, reads GAGVSQSPRYKVAKRGQDVALRCDPISGHVSLFWYQQALGQGPEFLTYFQNEAQLDKSGLPSDRFFAERPEGSVSTLKIQRTQQEDSAVYLCASSLAVLPGLARSNEQFFGPGTRLTVL.